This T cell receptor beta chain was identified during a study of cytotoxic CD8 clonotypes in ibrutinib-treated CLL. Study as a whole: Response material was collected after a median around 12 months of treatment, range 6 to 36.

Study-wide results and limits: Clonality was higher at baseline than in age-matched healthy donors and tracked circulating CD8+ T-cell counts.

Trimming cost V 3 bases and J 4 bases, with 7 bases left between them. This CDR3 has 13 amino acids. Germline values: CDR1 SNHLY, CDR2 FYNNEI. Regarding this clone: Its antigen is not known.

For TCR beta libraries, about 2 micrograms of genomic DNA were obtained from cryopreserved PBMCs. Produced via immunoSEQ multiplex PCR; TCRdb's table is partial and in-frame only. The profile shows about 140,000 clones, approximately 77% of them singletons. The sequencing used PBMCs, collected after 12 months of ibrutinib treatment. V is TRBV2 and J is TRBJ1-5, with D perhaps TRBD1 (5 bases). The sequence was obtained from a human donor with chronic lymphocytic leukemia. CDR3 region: CASSEGQNQPQHF. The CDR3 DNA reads TGTGCCAGCAGTGAGGGGCAGAATCAGCCCCAGCATTTT. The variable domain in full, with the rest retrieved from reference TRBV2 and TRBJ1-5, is EPEVTQTPSHQVTQMGQEVILRCVPISNHLYFYWYRQILGQKVEFLVSFYNNEISEKSEIFDDQFSVERPDGSNFTLKIRSTKLEDSAMYFCASSEGQNQPQHFGDGTRLSIL.